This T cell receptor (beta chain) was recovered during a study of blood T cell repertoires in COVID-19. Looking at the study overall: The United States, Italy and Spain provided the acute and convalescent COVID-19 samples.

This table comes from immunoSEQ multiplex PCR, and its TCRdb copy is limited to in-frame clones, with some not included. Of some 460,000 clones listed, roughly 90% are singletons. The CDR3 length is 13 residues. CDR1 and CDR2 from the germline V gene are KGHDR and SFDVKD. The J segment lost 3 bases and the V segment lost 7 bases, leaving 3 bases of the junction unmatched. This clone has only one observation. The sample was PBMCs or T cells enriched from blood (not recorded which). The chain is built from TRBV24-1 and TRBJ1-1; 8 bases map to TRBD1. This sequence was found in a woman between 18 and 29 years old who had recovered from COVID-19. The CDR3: CATSRGRDTEAFF. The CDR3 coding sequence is TGTGCCACCAGCAGGGGGCGCGACACTGAAGCTTTCTTT.